This is a list of T cell receptor beta chains from one sample in a study of OX40 agonist ivuxolimab in advanced cancers. TCRdb's table, derived via immunoSEQ multiplex PCR, lists solely in-frame clones and lacks some. Of fewer than 100,000 clones in the sample, roughly 87% were seen once. The sequencing used CD4+ or CD8+ T cells sorted from blood, collected in a trial of the OX40 agonist ivuxolimab. The source of these receptors is an adult with an advanced solid tumor such as melanoma, head and neck, liver or kidney cancer. Each CDR3 is given with its conserved first and last residue. Each record gives: V gene, D gene, clone size, J gene, CDR3 protein, CDR3 DNA. The D gene is left open where the match is weak. For some rows the clone size is stated as once, few or many, or as a class when expanded; others skip it.

TRBV7-9	-	-	TRBJ2-4	CASSTAYRQKNIQYF	TGTGCCAGCAGCACAGCTTACCGACAGAAAAACATTCAGTACTTC
TRBV11-3	-	-	TRBJ1-5	CASSIRGGNYSNQPQHF	TGTGCCAGCAGCATCCGGGGAGGGAATTATAGCAATCAGCCCCAGCATTTT
TRBV2	-	-	TRBJ1-1	CASTTETAGNTEAFF	TGTGCCAGCACGACAGAAACGGCGGGGAACACTGAAGCTTTCTTT
TRBV6-5	-	-	TRBJ1-4	CASSYSGSRNEKLFF	TGTGCCAGCAGTTACTCGGGAAGCCGTAATGAAAAACTGTTTTTT
TRBV10-3	TRBD1	-	TRBJ2-7	CAIMNPRDRVYEQYF	TGTGCCATCATGAACCCCCGGGACAGAGTCTACGAGCAGTACTTC
TRBV25-1	TRBD2	-	TRBJ2-5	CATSLGGSETQYF	TGTGCCACCTCCCTCGGGGGGTCAGAGACCCAGTACTTC
TRBV5-1	TRBD1	-	TRBJ1-1	CASSMGQGGVSTEAFF	TGCGCCAGCAGCATGGGACAGGGGGGAGTTAGTACTGAAGCTTTCTTT
TRBV5-1	-	-	TRBJ1-2	CASRFTGTNYGYTF	TGCGCCAGCAGGTTTACAGGGACTAACTATGGCTACACCTTC
TRBV5-4	TRBD1	-	TRBJ1-1	CASSEGTGGKLEAFF	TGTGCCAGCAGCGAAGGGACAGGGGGCAAACTTGAAGCTTTCTTT
TRBV7-9	-	-	TRBJ1-4	CASSPLGVAYEKLFF	TGTGCCAGCAGCCCGCTCGGGGTAGCATACGAAAAACTGTTTTTT
TRBV7-9	TRBD1	few	TRBJ2-1	CASSIGTGGLSEQFF	TGTGCCAGCAGCATCGGGACAGGGGGCTTGAGTGAGCAGTTCTTC
TRBV2	-	-	TRBJ2-7	CASRADGYEQYF	TGTGCCAGCAGAGCAGACGGCTACGAGCAGTACTTC
TRBV11-3	-	-	TRBJ2-2	CASSLAPGFSNTGELFF	TGTGCCAGCAGCTTAGCGCCTGGTTTTTCGAACACCGGGGAGCTGTTTTTT
TRBV14	-	-	TRBJ2-3	CASSKGAAANTQYF	TGTGCCAGCAGCAAAGGGGCAGCCGCGAATACGCAGTATTTT
TRBV5-1	-	once	TRBJ2-3	CASSLGSTDTQYF	TGCGCCAGCAGCTTGGGTAGCACAGATACGCAGTATTTT
TRBV6-1	-	-	TRBJ2-4	CASSGGVGSLSKNIQYF	TGTGCCAGCAGTGGGGGTGTGGGGAGTCTGTCCAAAAACATTCAGTACTTC
TRBV7-2	TRBD2	-	TRBJ2-3	CASSVGLAEDTQYF	TGTGCCAGCAGCGTGGGACTAGCGGAAGATACGCAGTATTTT
TRBV19	-	-	TRBJ1-1	CASRTSGPSAMNTEAFF	TGTGCCAGTAGAACTTCCGGGCCAAGCGCTATGAACACTGAAGCTTTCTTT
TRBV27	-	few	TRBJ1-1	CASSLNGGSEAFF	TGTGCCAGCAGTTTAAACGGGGGGAGTGAAGCTTTCTTT
TRBV7-2	-	-	TRBJ2-3	CASSLQGETDTQYF	TGTGCCAGCAGTCTACAGGGTGAAACAGATACGCAGTATTTT
TRBV10-2	-	-	TRBJ2-1	CASTVAHSANEQFF	TGCGCCAGCACTGTGGCACACTCAGCAAATGAGCAGTTCTTC
TRBV21-1	-	once	TRBJ2-2	CASSKRHRPSRGTGELFF	TGTGCCAGCAGCAAACGGCACAGGCCGAGTCGGGGGACCGGGGAGCTGTTTTTT
TRBV5-1	-	once	TRBJ2-2	CASSGSNTGELFF	TGCGCCAGCAGCGGATCGAACACCGGGGAGCTGTTTTTT
TRBV6-4	-	-	TRBJ1-1	CARPPLNTEAFF	TGTGCCAGGCCTCCATTGAACACTGAAGCTTTCTTT
TRBV2	TRBD2	-	TRBJ2-5	CASSVVGGGQETQYF	TGTGCCAGCAGTGTGGTTGGCGGGGGGCAAGAGACCCAGTACTTC
TRBV5-4	TRBD1	-	TRBJ2-5	CASSGGQGGETQYF	TGTGCCAGCAGCGGGGGACAGGGAGGAGAGACCCAGTACTTC
TRBV6-1	-	-	TRBJ2-7	CASCKLGTLYEQYF	TGTGCCAGCTGCAAGTTGGGGACACTCTACGAGCAGTACTTC
TRBV7-3	TRBD1	-	TRBJ2-5	CASSLAGTDRETQYF	TGTGCCAGCAGCTTAGCCGGGACAGATAGAGAGACCCAGTACTTC
TRBV11-3	-	-	TRBJ2-1	CASSLGGADEQFF	TGTGCCAGCAGCTTGGGGGGGGCCGATGAGCAGTTCTTC
TRBV29-1	-	-	TRBJ2-4	CSAHSTDKNIQYF	TGCAGCGCCCACTCCACGGACAAAAACATTCAGTACTTC
TRBV11-2	-	-	TRBJ2-3	CASSLETSSTDTQYF	TGTGCCAGCAGCTTAGAGACCTCTAGCACAGATACGCAGTATTTT
TRBV6-1	-	-	TRBJ1-1	CASSEGQAYTEAFF	TGTGCCAGCAGTGAAGGACAGGCGTACACTGAAGCTTTCTTT
TRBV9	-	-	TRBJ2-7	CASNKGVALVDEQYF	TGTGCCAGCAACAAAGGGGTTGCTCTCGTCGACGAGCAGTACTTC
TRBV28	TRBD2	-	TRBJ2-2	CASSLTYSGGSGELFF	TGTGCCAGCAGTCTAACTTATAGCGGGGGAAGCGGGGAGCTGTTTTTT
TRBV5-6	TRBD1	-	TRBJ1-2	CASSQTGRGYGYTF	TGTGCCAGCAGCCAGACAGGGAGAGGGTATGGCTACACCTTC
TRBV9	TRBD2	-	TRBJ2-1	CASSLQLGTSGLNEQFF	TGTGCCAGCAGCCTCCAATTGGGGACTAGCGGCCTTAATGAGCAGTTCTTC
TRBV7-9	-	-	TRBJ1-5	CASSLGDRYQPQHF	TGTGCCAGCAGCTTAGGAGACAGATATCAGCCCCAGCATTTT
TRBV5-4	-	once	TRBJ2-2	CASSPVRVRDTGELFF	TGTGCCAGCAGCCCAGTCCGGGTGAGGGACACCGGGGAGCTGTTTTTT
TRBV19	-	-	TRBJ2-3	CASSISPGRADTQYF	TGTGCCAGTAGCATATCCCCCGGTAGGGCAGATACGCAGTATTTT
TRBV7-9	TRBD1	-	TRBJ2-3	CASSLNGQGGTDTQYF	TGTGCCAGCAGCTTAAATGGACAGGGGGGCACAGATACGCAGTATTTT
TRBV9	TRBD2	-	TRBJ2-3	CASTPGSGGAGYTQYF	TGTGCCAGCACCCCCGGGAGCGGGGGGGCCGGGTATACGCAGTATTTT
TRBV4-2	-	-	TRBJ2-4	CASSQDHSSKNIQYF	TGTGCCAGCAGCCAAGATCATAGTTCCAAAAACATTCAGTACTTC
TRBV6-1	TRBD2	few	TRBJ2-3	CASSLRTSLDTQYF	TGTGCCAGCAGTCTAAGGACTAGTTTAGATACGCAGTATTTT